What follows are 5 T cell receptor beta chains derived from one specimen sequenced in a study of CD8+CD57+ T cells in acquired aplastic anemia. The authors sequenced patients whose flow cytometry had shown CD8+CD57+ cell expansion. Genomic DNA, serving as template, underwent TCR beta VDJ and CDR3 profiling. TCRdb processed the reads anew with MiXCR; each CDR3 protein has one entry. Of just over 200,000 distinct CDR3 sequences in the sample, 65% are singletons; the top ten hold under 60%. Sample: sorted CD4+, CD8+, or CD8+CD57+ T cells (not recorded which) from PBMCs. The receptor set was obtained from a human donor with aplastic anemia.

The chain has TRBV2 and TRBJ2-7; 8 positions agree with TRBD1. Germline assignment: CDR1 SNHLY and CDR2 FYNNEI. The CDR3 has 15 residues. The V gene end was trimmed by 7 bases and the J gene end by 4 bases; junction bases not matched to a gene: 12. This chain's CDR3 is CASTQGGTSHYEQYF. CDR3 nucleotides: TGTGCCAGCACACAGGGGGGCACCTCTCATTACGAGCAGTACTTC.

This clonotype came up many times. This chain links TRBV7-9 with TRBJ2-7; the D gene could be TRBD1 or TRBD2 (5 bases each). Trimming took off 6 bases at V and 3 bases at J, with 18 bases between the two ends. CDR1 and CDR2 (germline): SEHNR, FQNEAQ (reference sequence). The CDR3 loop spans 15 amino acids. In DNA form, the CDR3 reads TGTGCCAGCAGTTTTCACGGGACCCTGAGCTACGAGCAGTACTTC. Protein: CASSFHGTLSYEQYF.

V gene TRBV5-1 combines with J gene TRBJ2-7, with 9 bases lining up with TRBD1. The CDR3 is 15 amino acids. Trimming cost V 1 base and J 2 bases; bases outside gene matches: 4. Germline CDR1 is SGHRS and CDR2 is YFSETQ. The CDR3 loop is CASSLIWDRAYEQYF. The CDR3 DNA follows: TGCGCCAGCAGCTTGATTTGGGACAGGGCCTACGAGCAGTACTTC.

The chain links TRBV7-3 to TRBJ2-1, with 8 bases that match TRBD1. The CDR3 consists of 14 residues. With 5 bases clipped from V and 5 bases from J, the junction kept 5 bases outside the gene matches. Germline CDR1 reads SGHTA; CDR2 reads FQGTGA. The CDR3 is CASSPGQANNEQFF. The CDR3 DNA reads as TGTGCCAGCAGCCCGGGACAGGCTAACAATGAGCAGTTCTTC.

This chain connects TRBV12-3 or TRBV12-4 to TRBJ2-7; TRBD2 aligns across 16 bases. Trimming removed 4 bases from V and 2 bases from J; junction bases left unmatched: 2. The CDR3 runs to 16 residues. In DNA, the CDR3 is TGTGCCAGCAGTTCCGGGACTAGCGGGAGGGCCTACGAGCAGTACTTC. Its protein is CASSSGTSGRAYEQYF.